Presented here are 25 T cell receptor beta chains from one specimen sequenced in a study of blood T cell repertoires in COVID-19. Profiled with immunoSEQ multiplex PCR; TCRdb holds only in-frame clones, not every one. The table lists over 350,000 clones, about 89% of them singletons, with around 4.5% in the top ten. The sequenced sample consisted of peripheral blood. The receptors shown here come from a woman aged 25-40 years with acute or convalescent COVID-19.

V gene TRBV5-1 combines with J gene TRBJ2-1, with D uncertain. The CDR3 consists of 13 residues. Germline CDR1 SGHRS, CDR2 YFSETQ. With 1 base removed from V and 6 bases from J, the gap between germline ends came to 8 bases. The CDR3 protein is CASSLLRFNEQFF. CDR3 DNA: TGCGCCAGCAGCTTGTTGCGGTTCAATGAGCAGTTCTTC.

The rearrangement uses TRBV18 and TRBJ2-2, with TRBD2 matching 11 bases. The length of the CDR3 is 16 residues. CDR1 is KGHSH and CDR2 is LQKENI in the germline V gene. V was pared by 3 bases and J by 2 bases, with 2 bases of the junction left unmatched. The CDR3 DNA is TGTGCCAGCTCACCCCTAGCGGGGGGAAACACCGGGGAGCTGTTTTTT. Its protein is CASSPLAGGNTGELFF. Supplemented by reference TRBV18 and TRBJ2-2, the full variable domain reads NAGVMQNPRHLVRRRGQEARLRCSPMKGHSHVYWYRQLPEEGLKFMVYLQKENIIDESGMPKERFSAEFPKEGPSILRIQQVVRGDSAAYFCASSPLAGGNTGELFFGEGSRLTVL.

The V call is TRBV5-1, the J call TRBJ1-2; maybe TRBD1 (5 bases). Trimming stripped 3 bases from V and 4 bases from J, with 13 bases between. The CDR3 runs 14 residues. The germline CDR1 and CDR2 sequences are SGHRS and YFSETQ. This CDR3 reads CASSSGVSGYGYTF. The CDR3 nucleotides read TGCGCCAGCAGCTCGGGGGTTTCGGGCTATGGCTACACCTTC.

This rearrangement joins TRBV24-1 to TRBJ2-3, with 10 bases aligning to TRBD2. CDR3 length: 16 amino acids. J was trimmed by 2 bases and V by 3 bases; bases with no gene match: 4. Germline V gene data show CDR1 as KGHDR and CDR2 as SFDVKD. The CDR3 DNA is TGTGCCACCAGTGATAAACTAGCGGGGCACACAGATACGCAGTATTTT. It is translated as CATSDKLAGHTDTQYF.

In nucleotides, the CDR3 is TGTGCCAGCAGCTTCGACAGGGACTTTAACTATGGCTACACCTTC. Protein sequence: CASSFDRDFNYGYTF. The gene calls are TRBV7-9 and TRBJ1-2; 7 bases are a match to TRBD1. This CDR3 spans 15 amino acids. Germline assignment: CDR1 SEHNR and CDR2 FQNEAQ (reference sequence). J gave up 1 base and V 3 bases, and 5 bases lay outside the gene matches.

The rearrangement uses TRBV2 and TRBJ1-5; 8 bases align to TRBD1. Unmatched junction bases numbered 12, after V lost 4 bases and J lost 4 bases. The CDR3 sequence is 17 residues long. In germline, CDR1 is SNHLY, CDR2 FYNNEI. CDR3 region: CASSAQGQGGLNQPQHF. As DNA, the CDR3 is TGTGCCAGCAGTGCACAAGGACAGGGAGGGTTAAATCAGCCCCAGCATTTT.

V and J are TRBV6-5 and TRBJ1-1, with 7 bases lining up with TRBD1. Per the germline V gene, CDR1 is MNHEY and CDR2 is SVGAGI. The CDR3 sequence is 13 residues long. The V segment lost 7 bases and the J segment 4 bases; nucleotides outside the gene matches: 6. DNA of the CDR3: TGTGCCAGCACCGGGACAGTGCGCACTGAAGCTTTCTTT. As protein: CASTGTVRTEAFF.

This chain joins TRBV9 and TRBJ2-3; tentative D call: TRBD2 (6 bases). Trimming pared 7 bases from V and 1 base from J, leaving 10 bases between. Germline CDR1 is SGDLS and CDR2 is YYNGEE. The CDR3 has 13 residues. CDR3 sequence (DNA): TGTGCCAGCTCCTGGGGGGGCACAGATACGCAGTATTTT. Amino acid sequence: CASSWGGTDTQYF. Full variable domain (missing parts from reference TRBV9 and TRBJ2-3): DSGVTQTPKHLITATGQRVTLRCSPRSGDLSVYWYQQSLDQGLQFLIQYYNGEERAKGNILERFSAQQFPDLHSELNLSSLELGDSALYFCASSWGGTDTQYFGPGTRLTVL.

This chain joins TRBV12-3 or TRBV12-4 and TRBJ1-6; TRBD1 aligns across 8 bases. The CDR3 consists of 13 residues. V lost 4 bases and J lost 11; bases outside the gene matches: 4. Here the CDR3 reads CASSSRQGTPLHF. As DNA, the CDR3 is TGTGCCAGCAGTTCCCGACAGGGGACACCCCTCCACTTT.

The rearrangement links TRBV6-6 to TRBJ1-6, with TRBD1 as a possible D gene (5 bases). The CDR3 totals 16 residues. Germline CDR1 reads MNHNY; CDR2 reads SVGAGI (reference sequence). V lost 7 bases, J lost 6 bases, and 19 bases lay in between. This CDR3 is CASTYGGAGINSPLHF. In nucleotides, the CDR3 is TGTGCCAGCACTTATGGCGGGGCAGGGATTAATTCACCCCTCCACTTT.

The CDR3 sequence: CASSAGEGTEAFF. DNA of the CDR3: TGTGCCAGCAGTGCAGGAGAGGGAACTGAAGCTTTCTTT. V gene TRBV6-4 combines with J gene TRBJ1-1; no firm D call. Germline loops: CDR1 MRHNA, CDR2 SNTAGT. The CDR3 is 13 residues long. The V gene lost 4 bases and the J gene lost 5 bases, with 11 bases spanning the gap.

The chain is built from TRBV6-1 and TRBJ1-6; 8 nucleotides line up with TRBD1. J lost 6 bases, V lost 3 bases, and 4 bases had no gene match. Germline assignment: CDR1 MNHNS and CDR2 SASEGT. The length of the CDR3 is 15 residues. DNA of the CDR3: TGTGCCAGCAGTGATCAGGGACAGGTTAATTCACCCCTCCACTTT. It translates to CASSDQGQVNSPLHF.

The gene calls are TRBV7-9 and TRBJ1-4, with 10 bases that match TRBD1. Unmatched junction bases numbered 7, after V lost 5 bases and J lost 4 bases. The CDR3 runs 16 residues. Germline V gives CDR1 SEHNR, CDR2 FQNEAQ (reference sequence). The CDR3 spells CASSRSGTGDNEKLFF. For the CDR3, the DNA is TGTGCCAGCAGCCGCTCCGGGACAGGGGATAATGAAAAACTGTTTTTT.

Only one count was recorded for this clone. The chain joins TRBV9 to TRBJ1-1; 7 bases are a match to TRBD1. CDR1 is SGDLS and CDR2 is YYNGEE in the germline V gene. CDR3 length equals 16 residues. Unmatched junction bases numbered 12, after V lost 3 bases and J lost 4 bases. The CDR3 protein is CASSALQGQKGTEAFF. In DNA form, the CDR3 reads TGTGCCAGCAGCGCCCTCCAGGGACAGAAGGGCACTGAAGCTTTCTTT. Combining the CDR3 with reference TRBV9 and TRBJ1-1 gives the whole variable domain DSGVTQTPKHLITATGQRVTLRCSPRSGDLSVYWYQQSLDQGLQFLIQYYNGEERAKGNILERFSAQQFPDLHSELNLSSLELGDSALYFCASSALQGQKGTEAFFGQGTRLTVV.

The chain recombines TRBV3-1 (or the pseudogene TRBV3-2) with TRBJ2-1, with TRBD1 matching 9 bases. Looked up from germline, CDR1 is LGHDT and CDR2 is YNNKEL (reference sequence). After removal of 7 bases from V and 7 bases from J, the junction contained 5 bases not matched to a gene. This CDR3 is built from 13 residues. In DNA, the CDR3 is TGTGCCAGCACAGGACAGGGGTGGAATGAGCAGTTCTTC. It encodes CASTGQGWNEQFF.

This clone was counted once. This rearrangement joins TRBV5-5 to TRBJ1-2; TRBD1 is a possible D gene (6 bases). The V gene's germline CDR1 is SGHKS and CDR2 YYEKEE (reference sequence). The CDR3 totals 14 residues. The V end lost 7 bases, the J end lost 0 bases, and 13 bases lay between the germline ends. CDR3 region: CASSVQGPNYGYTF. CDR3 DNA sequence: TGTGCCAGCTCCGTACAGGGCCCTAACTATGGCTACACCTTC.

This chain uses TRBV10-2 with TRBJ2-5; D might be TRBD2 (5 bases). Looked up from germline, CDR1 is WSHSY and CDR2 is SAAADI. Trimming stripped 7 bases from V and 5 bases from J, with 14 bases between. The CDR3 contains 13 residues. CDR3 sequence: CASTETRRETQYF. The CDR3 DNA follows: TGCGCCAGCACCGAAACCCGGAGGGAGACCCAGTACTTC.

In nucleotides, the CDR3 is TGTGCCAGTAGACAGGGGTCGATCGACATTCAGTACTTC. Its protein is CASRQGSIDIQYF. The chain is built from TRBV19 and TRBJ2-4; TRBD1 matches at 7 bases. V dropped 6 bases and J dropped 8; count of bases not matched to a gene: 7. The germline V gene encodes CDR1 LNHDA and CDR2 SQIVND (reference sequence). CDR3 size: 13 residues.

This chain links TRBV28 with TRBJ2-1; 7 nucleotides match TRBD1. This CDR3 is 15 amino acids long. Trimming took 7 bases from V and 5 from J; bases not matched to a gene: 11. The V gene's germline CDR1 is MDHEN and CDR2 SYDVKM. Here the CDR3 reads CASKGGGSRNNEQFF. The CDR3 bases are TGTGCCAGCAAAGGGGGCGGTAGTCGAAACAATGAGCAGTTCTTC.

The chain recombines TRBV27 with TRBJ2-5; tentatively, D is TRBD2 (5 bases). CDR1 is MNHEY and CDR2 is SMNVEV in the germline V gene (reference sequence). The V and J ends lost 0 bases and 9 bases respectively, with 11 bases between them. The CDR3 covers 13 residues. CDR3 protein: CASSLSGAEAQYF. For the CDR3, the DNA is TGTGCCAGCAGTTTATCGGGAGCCGAAGCCCAGTACTTC.

The chain employs TRBV29-1 and TRBJ2-1; a possible D gene is TRBD2 (6 bases). V lost 4 bases and J 6 bases, leaving 22 bases between the germline ends. The CDR3 is made up of 16 amino acids. Germline values: CDR1 SQVTM, CDR2 ANQGSEA. In DNA, the CDR3 is TGCAGCGTTGGTGGGGGGAGGCCTTTCCACGGCAATGAGCAGTTCTTC. Residues: CSVGGGRPFHGNEQFF.

The V gene is TRBV9, the J gene TRBJ2-3, with TRBD2 matching over 13 bases. V dropped 4 bases and J dropped 3; count of bases not matched to a gene: 5. This CDR3 has 16 amino acids. CDR1 is SGDLS and CDR2 is YYNGEE in the germline V gene. CDR3 coding DNA: TGTGCCAGCAGCACTAGCGGGGGGGCTGGAACAGATACGCAGTATTTT. It translates to CASSTSGGAGTDTQYF.

The chain joins TRBV11-2 to TRBJ2-7; 9 nucleotides match TRBD1. J lost 0 bases, V lost 1 base, and 4 bases had no gene match. Germline V gives CDR1 SGHAT, CDR2 FQNNGV. The CDR3 is 16 residues long. The DNA of the CDR3 is TGTGCCAGCAGCTTAGCGGGGACAGGGTACTCCTACGAGCAGTACTTC. This gives the protein CASSLAGTGYSYEQYF.

V usage is TRBV12-5 and J usage is TRBJ2-6; D unclear. There are 15 residues in the CDR3. Germline assignment: CDR1 LGHNT and CDR2 FRNRAP. V was pared by 2 bases and J by 1 base, with 6 bases between. CDR3: CASGLRVSGANVLTF. As DNA, the CDR3 is TGTGCTAGTGGTTTGAGAGTATCTGGGGCCAACGTCCTGACTTTC.

This clone showed up just a few times. The rearrangement joins TRBV5-6 to TRBJ2-7; D gene ambiguous. Germline CDR1 SGHDT, CDR2 YYEEEE. The CDR3 extends over 14 amino acids. V lost 1 base to trimming and J lost 0 bases, with 8 bases between them. CDR3 sequence (DNA): TGTGCCAGCAGCTTGTTGGGCTTCTCCTACGAGCAGTACTTC. Encoded protein: CASSLLGFSYEQYF.